This T cell receptor (beta chain) comes out of a study of blood T cell repertoires in COVID-19. The wider study: Some COVID-19 samples were acute and others convalescent; all came from the United States, Italy and Spain. PBMCs, B-cell-depleted T cells, or T cells provided the cDNA or gDNA that made up the material.

Original analysis: Amplification of reference gene primers provided the estimated nucleated cell counts. Clones were read by immunoSEQ multiplex PCR, and TCRdb kept only the in-frame ones, dropping some. V and J calls plus clone size are reproduced from that table; the DNA served to infer D and trimming. The data show approximately 86,000 clones, with 89% seen just once and 8% to 10% held by the top ten. Germline V lookup: CDR1 SNHLY, CDR2 FYNNEI. The CDR3 is 14 amino acids. V lost 6 bases, J lost 4 bases, and 10 bases lay in between. The sample comprised peripheral blood. The origin of this receptor is a man over 45 with acute or convalescent COVID-19. V is TRBV2 and J is TRBJ1-6, with D tentatively TRBD1 (6 bases). CDR3 bases: TGTGCCAGCAGGAGGGGACAATATAATTCACCCCTCCACTTT. Its translation: CASRRGQYNSPLHF.